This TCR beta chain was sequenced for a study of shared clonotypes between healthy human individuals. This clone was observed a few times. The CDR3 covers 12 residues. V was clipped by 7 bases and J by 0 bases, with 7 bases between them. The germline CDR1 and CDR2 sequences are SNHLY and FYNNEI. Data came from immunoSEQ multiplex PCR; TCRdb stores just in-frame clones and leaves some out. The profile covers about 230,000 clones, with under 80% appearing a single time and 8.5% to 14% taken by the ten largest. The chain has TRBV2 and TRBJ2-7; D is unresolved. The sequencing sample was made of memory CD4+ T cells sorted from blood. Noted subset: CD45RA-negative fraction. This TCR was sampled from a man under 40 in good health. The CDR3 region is CASIPSSYEQYF. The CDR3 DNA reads TGTGCCAGCATCCCAAGCTCCTACGAGCAGTACTTC. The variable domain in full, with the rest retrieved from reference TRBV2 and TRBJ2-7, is EPEVTQTPSHQVTQMGQEVILRCVPISNHLYFYWYRQILGQKVEFLVSFYNNEISEKSEIFDDQFSVERPDGSNFTLKIRSTKLEDSAMYFCASIPSSYEQYFGPGTRLTVT.